The rows below give T cell receptor beta chains drawn from one sample of a study of T cells expressing NK-cell markers. TCRdb reprocessed the 5' RACE reads, keeping one entry per CDR3 protein, no DNA. The record lists about 440,000 distinct CDR3 sequences, of which the ten most abundant hold more than 7%. Sequenced sample: blood T cells: a sorted CD56 or NKG2C T cell subset, CD4+ or CD8+ T cells, or bulk PBMC T cells (not recorded which). The receptors come from a woman between 18 and 70 years old in good health. CDR3s include the opening cysteine and the closing phenylalanine or tryptophan. Fields, in order: J gene, V gene, CDR3 protein.

j_gene: TRBJ2-2; v_gene: TRBV7-6; CDR3aa: CASSLRDRPFANTGELFF
j_gene: TRBJ1-6; v_gene: TRBV10-1; CDR3aa: CASSDATGRNSPLHF
j_gene: TRBJ2-7; v_gene: TRBV3-1; CDR3aa: CASSRGGRSYEQYF
j_gene: TRBJ1-4; v_gene: TRBV6-1; CDR3aa: CAGSQTYRGLREKLFF
j_gene: TRBJ2-7; v_gene: TRBV5-6; CDR3aa: CASIQGGGPSYEQYF
j_gene: TRBJ1-2; v_gene: TRBV20-1; CDR3aa: CSARSGGQGGYTF
j_gene: TRBJ1-5; v_gene: TRBV6-1; CDR3aa: CASSRDPSNQPQHF
j_gene: TRBJ2-1; v_gene: TRBV27; CDR3aa: CASSLRGMGNEQFF
j_gene: TRBJ2-1; v_gene: TRBV3-1; CDR3aa: CASSSRTSGRALVNEQFF
j_gene: TRBJ2-1; v_gene: TRBV6-1; CDR3aa: CASSQNTVGGATHNEQFF
j_gene: TRBJ2-7; v_gene: TRBV25-1; CDR3aa: CASLPGGTYEQYF
j_gene: TRBJ1-4; v_gene: TRBV20-1; CDR3aa: CSVGEPTNEKLFF
j_gene: TRBJ2-1; v_gene: TRBV15; CDR3aa: CATLAPSYNEQFF
j_gene: TRBJ2-1; v_gene: TRBV7-8; CDR3aa: CASSFLEGFEEQFF
j_gene: TRBJ2-1; v_gene: TRBV10-3; CDR3aa: CAISGLAGPYNEQFF
j_gene: TRBJ2-5; v_gene: TRBV11-2; CDR3aa: CASSPTIGQVWGFQETQYF
j_gene: TRBJ2-3; v_gene: TRBV4-2; CDR3aa: CASSQDYLGVGTDTQYF